This T cell receptor (beta chain) was captured in a study of CD8 T cells in ankylosing spondylitis. There are many counts of this clonotype. The antigen is undetermined. Using quantitative 5'-RACE with molecular barcodes, the authors made TCR beta libraries. TCRdb recomputed calls from the 5' RACE reads with MiXCR, one row per CDR3 protein. The data show 500,000 or so distinct CDR3 sequences, approximately 5% seen once. Findings and caveats of the study: Disease-linked clones bore a CD8+ phenotype, appearing relatively rarely in peripheral blood. Made up of 7 to 9 highly homologous variants, a TCR beta motif appeared characteristic of ankylosing spondylitis blood. Reportedly, matched ankylosing spondylitis synovial fluid was significantly enriched for disease-linked clones.

V lost 3 bases, J lost 2 bases, and 8 bases stayed unmatched. The CDR3 is made up of 16 amino acids. In germline, CDR1 is SGHDT, CDR2 YYEEEE. Sequenced input: blood, either unsorted or a sorted T cell fraction (not recorded which). The receptor was isolated from a male donor with ankylosing spondylitis. The chain employs TRBV5-6 and TRBJ2-3; TRBD1 matches at 8 bases. CDR3 sequence reads: CASSSIDRGLTDTQYF. CDR3 DNA sequence: TGTGCCAGCAGCTCGATCGACAGGGGCCTCACAGATACGCAGTATTTT.